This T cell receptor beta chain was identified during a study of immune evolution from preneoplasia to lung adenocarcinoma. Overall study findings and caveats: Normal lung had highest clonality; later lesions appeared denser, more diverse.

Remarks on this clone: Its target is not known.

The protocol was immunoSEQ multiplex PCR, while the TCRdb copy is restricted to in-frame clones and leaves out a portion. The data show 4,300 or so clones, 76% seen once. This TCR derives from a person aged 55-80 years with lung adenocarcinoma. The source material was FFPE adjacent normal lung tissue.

CDR3 sequence (DNA): TGTGCCAGCAGCAGCTACGGACAGGAGTCTAATGAAAAACTGTTTTTT. Its translation is CASSSYGQESNEKLFF. The chain links TRBV5-6 to TRBJ1-4; 7 nucleotides match TRBD1. The CDR3 consists of 16 residues. Germline loops: CDR1 SGHDT, CDR2 YYEEEE. After removal of 4 bases from V and 3 bases from J, the junction contained 9 bases not matched to a gene. Drawing the rest from reference TRBV5-6 and TRBJ1-4, the complete variable domain is DAGVTQSPTHLIKTRGQQVTLRCSPKSGHDTVSWYQQALGQGPQFIFQYYEEEERQRGNFPDRFSGHQFPNYSSELNVNALLLGDSALYLCASSSYGQESNEKLFFGSGTQLSVL.